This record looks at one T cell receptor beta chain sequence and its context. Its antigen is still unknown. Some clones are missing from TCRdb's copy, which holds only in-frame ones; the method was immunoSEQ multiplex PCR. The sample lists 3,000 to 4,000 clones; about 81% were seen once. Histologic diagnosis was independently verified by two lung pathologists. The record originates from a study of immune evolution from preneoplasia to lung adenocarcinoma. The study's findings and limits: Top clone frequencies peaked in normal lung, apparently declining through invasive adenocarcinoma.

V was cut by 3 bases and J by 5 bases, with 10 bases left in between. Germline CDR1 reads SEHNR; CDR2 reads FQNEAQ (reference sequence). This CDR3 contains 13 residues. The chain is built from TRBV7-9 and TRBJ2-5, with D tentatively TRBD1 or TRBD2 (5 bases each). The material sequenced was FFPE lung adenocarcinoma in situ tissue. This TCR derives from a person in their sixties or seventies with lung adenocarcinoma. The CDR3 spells CASSFWGGETQYF. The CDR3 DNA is TGTGCCAGCAGCTTCTGGGGCGGGGAGACCCAGTACTTC. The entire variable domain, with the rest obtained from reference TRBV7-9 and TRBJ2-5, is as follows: DTGVSQNPRHKITKRGQNVTFRCDPISEHNRLYWYRQTLGQGPEFLTYFQNEAQLEKSRLLSDRFSAERPKGSFSTLEIQRTEQGDSAMYLCASSFWGGETQYFGPGTRLLVL.